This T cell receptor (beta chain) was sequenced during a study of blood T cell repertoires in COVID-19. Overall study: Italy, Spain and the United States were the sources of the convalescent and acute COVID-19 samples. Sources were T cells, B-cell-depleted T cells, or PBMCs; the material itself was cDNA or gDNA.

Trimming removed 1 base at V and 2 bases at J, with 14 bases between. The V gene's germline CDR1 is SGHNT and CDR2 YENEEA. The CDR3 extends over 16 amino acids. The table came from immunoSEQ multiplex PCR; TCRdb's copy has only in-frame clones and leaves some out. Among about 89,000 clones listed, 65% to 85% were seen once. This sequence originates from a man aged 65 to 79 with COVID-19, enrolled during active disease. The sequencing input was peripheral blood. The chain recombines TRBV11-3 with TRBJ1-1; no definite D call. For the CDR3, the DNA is TGTGCCAGCAGCTTAGCGGGTAGGACGGGAAACACTGAAGCTTTCTTT. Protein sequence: CASSLAGRTGNTEAFF. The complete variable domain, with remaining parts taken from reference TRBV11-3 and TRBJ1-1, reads EAGVVQSPRYKIIEKKQPVAFWCNPISGHNTLYWYLQNLGQGPELLIRYENEEAVDDSQLPKDRFSAERLKGVDSTLKIQPAELGDSAVYLCASSLAGRTGNTEAFFGQGTRLTVV.